These T cell receptor beta chains were read from a single sample in a study of identical twins. TCRdb analysed the 5' RACE reads with MiXCR anew, one entry per CDR3 protein. The sample lists some 1,700,000 distinct CDR3 sequences; less than 40% were seen once. The specimen was cord blood. The origin of the receptors is a newborn girl in good health. Both conserved end residues are part of each CDR3. The D gene is left open where the match is weak. Where a row states a size, it is once, few, many or the class of an expanded clone; other rows omit it.

D | J | V | size | length | DNA | CDR3
- | TRBJ2-3 | TRBV7-9 | - | 15 | TGTGCCAGCAGCTTGGAGCGGTACAGCACAGATACGCAGTATTTT | CASSLERYSTDTQYF
- | TRBJ1-2 | TRBV12-3/TRBV12-4 | - | 12 | TGTGCCAGCAACCAAGAACGAGGTGGCTACACCTTC | CASNQERGGYTF
TRBD2 | TRBJ2-1 | TRBV20-1 | - | 17 | TGCAGTGCGCTGAAACGGGACTATTTTAGGGTAAACAATGAGCAGTTCTTC | CSALKRDYFRVNNEQFF
- | TRBJ2-3 | TRBV20-1 | few | 14 | TGCAGTGCTAGACAAGGGGGAGGGGGAGGTACGCAGTATTTT | CSARQGGGGGTQYF
TRBD1 | TRBJ1-2 | TRBV20-1 | few | 13 | TGCAGTGCTGCGGGGACAGTCCACTATGGCTACACCTTC | CSAAGTVHYGYTF
- | TRBJ1-4 | TRBV20-1 | - | 16 | TGCAGTGCCGGGGACACGAAGAGGTCAACTAATGAAAAACTGTTTTTT | CSAGDTKRSTNEKLFF
- | TRBJ2-5 | TRBV10-3 | - | 14 | TGTGCCATCAGTGGGGGGGGGCTCCGAGAGACCCAGTACTTC | CAISGGGLRETQYF
- | TRBJ2-3 | TRBV5-1 | many | 14 | TGCGCCAGCAGCGGGGGACAACCTACAGATACGCAGTATTTT | CASSGGQPTDTQYF
- | TRBJ2-7 | TRBV7-2 | - | 15 | TGTGCCTGCAGCTTGCTGGGGGGTTTCTTCTACGAGCAGTACTTC | CACSLLGGFFYEQYF
- | TRBJ1-5 | TRBV27 | - | 14 | TGTGCCAGCAGCTTCTCAATGGGCAATCAGCCCCAGCATTTT | CASSFSMGNQPQHF
TRBD2 | TRBJ2-1 | TRBV11-2 | few | 18 | TGTGCCAGCAGCTTAGCGGGACTAGCGGGAGTTGACTACAATGAGCAGTTCTTC | CASSLAGLAGVDYNEQFF
- | TRBJ2-4 | TRBV10-1 | few | 14 | TGCGCCAGCAGTGAGTCTAAGGGACTAAACATTCAGTACTTC | CASSESKGLNIQYF
TRBD2 | TRBJ2-5 | TRBV6-6 | - | 15 | TGTGCCAGCAGTTACTCTAGCGGGAGGGAAGAGACCCAGTACTTC | CASSYSSGREETQYF